This is a list of T cell receptor beta chains from one sample in a study of blood T cells in healthy people across ages. TCRdb re-called the 5' RACE reads with MiXCR, one entry per CDR3 protein. The sample records almost 1 million distinct CDR3 sequences, 51% being singletons. The source material was blood. All receptors derive from a woman aged 55-69 years in good health. The CDR3 runs from the conserved cysteine through the conserved F or W. Each record gives: V gene, D gene, J gene, clone size, CDR3 DNA, CDR3 protein. The D gene is left open where the match is weak. Clone size appears in some rows only: once, few, many, or a class for an expanded clone.

V gene: TRBV18; D gene: -; J gene: TRBJ2-4; clone size: -; CDR3 DNA: TGTGCCAGCTCACTCCACAGGGATGACATTCAGTACTTC; CDR3 protein: CASSLHRDDIQYF
V gene: TRBV29-1; D gene: -; J gene: TRBJ2-5; clone size: few; CDR3 DNA: TGCAGCGTTGAACCCCGATTGAGGGTTAGGACCCAGTACTTC; CDR3 protein: CSVEPRLRVRTQYF
V gene: TRBV10-3; D gene: -; J gene: TRBJ2-7; clone size: -; CDR3 DNA: TGTGCCATCAGTGAAAGGCAGGGGCAGTACGAGCAGTACTTC; CDR3 protein: CAISERQGQYEQYF
V gene: TRBV29-1; D gene: TRBD2; J gene: TRBJ2-1; clone size: -; CDR3 DNA: TGCAGCGTTGACACAACGCTATTTAGCGGGAGGGCCTACAATGAGCAGTTCTTC; CDR3 protein: CSVDTTLFSGRAYNEQFF
V gene: TRBV7-9; D gene: -; J gene: TRBJ2-4; clone size: -; CDR3 DNA: TGTGCCAGCAGCATCCGGGACGCAGAAAACATTCAGTACTTC; CDR3 protein: CASSIRDAENIQYF
V gene: TRBV28; D gene: TRBD2; J gene: TRBJ2-7; clone size: few; CDR3 DNA: TGTGCCAGCAGTGCCCGGGGGGGTGGGGCCTACGAGCAGTACTTC; CDR3 protein: CASSARGGGAYEQYF
V gene: TRBV7-3; D gene: -; J gene: TRBJ2-5; clone size: -; CDR3 DNA: TGTGCCAGCAGTCAATCCCCCCGGGGGACCCAGTACTTC; CDR3 protein: CASSQSPRGTQYF
V gene: TRBV12-3/TRBV12-4; D gene: TRBD2; J gene: TRBJ2-5; clone size: -; CDR3 DNA: TGTGTTGCTCTAGCGGGAGGTTGGCAAGAGACCCAGTACTTC; CDR3 protein: CVALAGGWQETQYF
V gene: TRBV6-1; D gene: TRBD1; J gene: TRBJ2-5; clone size: once; CDR3 DNA: TGTGCCAGCCGGACAGGAGTTGTGGAGCAGTACTTC; CDR3 protein: CASRTGVVEQYF
V gene: TRBV27; D gene: TRBD2; J gene: TRBJ2-7; clone size: -; CDR3 DNA: TGTGCCAGCAGTTCCGGGACTAGCTCCTACGAGCAGTACTTC; CDR3 protein: CASSSGTSSYEQYF
V gene: TRBV6-2/TRBV6-3; D gene: -; J gene: TRBJ2-7; clone size: -; CDR3 DNA: TGTGCCAGCAGTTACCGGAGGGATAGCTCCTACGAGCAGTACTTC; CDR3 protein: CASSYRRDSSYEQYF
V gene: TRBV29-1; D gene: -; J gene: TRBJ1-2; clone size: -; CDR3 DNA: TGCAGCGTTGTGGCTGGGGGATATGGCTACACCTTC; CDR3 protein: CSVVAGGYGYTF
V gene: TRBV12-3/TRBV12-4; D gene: -; J gene: TRBJ2-4; clone size: -; CDR3 DNA: TGTGCCAGCAGAAGGGACAGCGGGAACATTCAGTACTTC; CDR3 protein: CASRRDSGNIQYF
V gene: TRBV12-3/TRBV12-4; D gene: TRBD1; J gene: TRBJ2-3; clone size: -; CDR3 DNA: TGTGCCAGCAGTACGGCCGGGACAGGGTTTACAGCTACGCAGTATTTT; CDR3 protein: CASSTAGTGFTATQYF
V gene: TRBV9; D gene: -; J gene: TRBJ2-7; clone size: -; CDR3 DNA: TGTGCCAGCAGCGTAGGTCGAGCAGAGAACGAGCAGTACTTC; CDR3 protein: CASSVGRAENEQYF
V gene: TRBV3-1; D gene: TRBD2; J gene: TRBJ2-5; clone size: -; CDR3 DNA: TGTGCCGGCAGATGGGGGGGGAGTAGAGAGACCCAGTACTTC; CDR3 protein: CAGRWGGSRETQYF
V gene: TRBV7-8; D gene: TRBD1; J gene: TRBJ1-2; clone size: -; CDR3 DNA: TGTGCCAGCAGCCCCCGACAGGGCCGTGGCTACACCTTC; CDR3 protein: CASSPRQGRGYTF
V gene: TRBV7-8; D gene: TRBD2; J gene: TRBJ2-7; clone size: -; CDR3 DNA: TGTGCCAGCAGCTTAGGGGGACTAGCGGGAGGGGGGAATGAGCAGTACTTC; CDR3 protein: CASSLGGLAGGGNEQYF
V gene: TRBV4-1; D gene: -; J gene: TRBJ2-1; clone size: -; CDR3 DNA: TGCGCCAGCAGCCAGGCAAGCGGGCCCCACAATGAGCAGTTCTTC; CDR3 protein: CASSQASGPHNEQFF
V gene: TRBV5-6; D gene: TRBD2; J gene: TRBJ2-7; clone size: -; CDR3 DNA: TGTGCCAGCACCACATTTACGGGGCTAGCGGGAGTTTCCGAGCAGTACTTC; CDR3 protein: CASTTFTGLAGVSEQYF
V gene: TRBV6-5; D gene: -; J gene: TRBJ2-2; clone size: -; CDR3 DNA: TGTGCCAGCAGCTGGAGGGGAACCGGGGAGCTGTTTTTT; CDR3 protein: CASSWRGTGELFF
V gene: TRBV29-1; D gene: -; J gene: TRBJ1-2; clone size: few; CDR3 DNA: TGCAGCGTGGGAGATAAGGGGCAGGGCTATGGCTACACCTTC; CDR3 protein: CSVGDKGQGYGYTF
V gene: TRBV20-1; D gene: TRBD2; J gene: TRBJ2-7; clone size: -; CDR3 DNA: TGCAGTGCTAACCCCGGGACTAGCGGTACCTACGAGCAGTACTTC; CDR3 protein: CSANPGTSGTYEQYF
V gene: TRBV5-4; D gene: -; J gene: TRBJ2-1; clone size: -; CDR3 DNA: TGTGCCAGCAGCCCACTCGGGATTTACTACAATGAGCAGTTCTTC; CDR3 protein: CASSPLGIYYNEQFF
V gene: TRBV20-1; D gene: -; J gene: TRBJ1-6; clone size: -; CDR3 DNA: TGCAGTGCTCGGGGACCCCAAAGGACACCCCTCCACTTT; CDR3 protein: CSARGPQRTPLHF
V gene: TRBV11-2; D gene: -; J gene: TRBJ2-7; clone size: -; CDR3 DNA: TGTGCCAGCAGCTTCCCACTCAGGTTCCCCTCCTACGAGCAGTACTTC; CDR3 protein: CASSFPLRFPSYEQYF
V gene: TRBV19; D gene: -; J gene: TRBJ2-4; clone size: -; CDR3 DNA: TGTGCCAGTGGTGGAAACATTCAGTACTTC; CDR3 protein: CASGGNIQYF
V gene: TRBV9; D gene: TRBD2; J gene: TRBJ2-1; clone size: -; CDR3 DNA: TGTGCCAGCAGCGTACCTAGCGGGACTAATGAGCAGTTCTTC; CDR3 protein: CASSVPSGTNEQFF
V gene: TRBV7-2; D gene: -; J gene: TRBJ2-7; clone size: -; CDR3 DNA: TGTGCCAGCAGCCCTGACTACGACAATGAGCAGTACTTC; CDR3 protein: CASSPDYDNEQYF
V gene: TRBV30; D gene: -; J gene: TRBJ2-1; clone size: -; CDR3 DNA: TGTGCCTGGAGTCAAGTCCCCTTAACGCAGTTCTTC; CDR3 protein: CAWSQVPLTQFF
V gene: TRBV6-6; D gene: -; J gene: TRBJ2-3; clone size: few; CDR3 DNA: TGTGCCAGCAGTTACTCGGCAAGCGACCCTACGCAGTATTTT; CDR3 protein: CASSYSASDPTQYF
V gene: TRBV7-2; D gene: -; J gene: TRBJ1-6; clone size: few; CDR3 DNA: TGTGCCAGCAGCTTACATCTTGATTCACCCCTCCACTTT; CDR3 protein: CASSLHLDSPLHF
V gene: TRBV4-1; D gene: -; J gene: TRBJ2-7; clone size: -; CDR3 DNA: TGCGCCAGCAGTCCCGGGACAGCGGGTTACGAGCAGTACTTC; CDR3 protein: CASSPGTAGYEQYF
V gene: TRBV25-1; D gene: TRBD1; J gene: TRBJ1-2; clone size: once; CDR3 DNA: TGTGCCAGCAGTGGGGGACAGGGCTTACTCTATGGCTACACCTTC; CDR3 protein: CASSGGQGLLYGYTF
V gene: TRBV20-1; D gene: -; J gene: TRBJ2-3; clone size: few; CDR3 DNA: TGCATCGCAGGGGGGTCAGCGTCAGATACGCAGTATTTT; CDR3 protein: CIAGGSASDTQYF
V gene: TRBV27; D gene: -; J gene: TRBJ1-5; clone size: -; CDR3 DNA: TGTGCCAGCACCGAGACAGCTTATAGCAATCAGCCCCAGCATTTT; CDR3 protein: CASTETAYSNQPQHF
V gene: TRBV7-9; D gene: -; J gene: TRBJ2-7; clone size: -; CDR3 DNA: TGTGCCAGCAGTAAGACCGCGAGCTCCTACGAGCAGTACTTC; CDR3 protein: CASSKTASSYEQYF
V gene: TRBV6-1; D gene: -; J gene: TRBJ2-4; clone size: -; CDR3 DNA: TGTGCCAGCAGATGGATCATTATGGGGGGAGCCAAAAACATTCAGTACTTC; CDR3 protein: CASRWIIMGGAKNIQYF
V gene: TRBV29-1; D gene: -; J gene: TRBJ1-2; clone size: -; CDR3 DNA: TGCAGCGTTGAATGGGGGTTCTATGGCTACACCTTC; CDR3 protein: CSVEWGFYGYTF
V gene: TRBV3-1; D gene: -; J gene: TRBJ2-6; clone size: few; CDR3 DNA: TGTGCCAGCAGCCAAGATCTTGGGAGGTCTGGGGCCAACGTCCTGACTTTC; CDR3 protein: CASSQDLGRSGANVLTF
V gene: TRBV21-1; D gene: -; J gene: TRBJ1-2; clone size: -; CDR3 DNA: TGTGCCAGCAGGAAGCTGGGGGCGCGGTTCTATGGCTACACCTTC; CDR3 protein: CASRKLGARFYGYTF
V gene: TRBV5-6; D gene: -; J gene: TRBJ2-5; clone size: -; CDR3 DNA: TGTGCCAGCAAGGGACCGGAGCACGGAGTGTACCAAGAGACCCAGTACTTC; CDR3 protein: CASKGPEHGVYQETQYF